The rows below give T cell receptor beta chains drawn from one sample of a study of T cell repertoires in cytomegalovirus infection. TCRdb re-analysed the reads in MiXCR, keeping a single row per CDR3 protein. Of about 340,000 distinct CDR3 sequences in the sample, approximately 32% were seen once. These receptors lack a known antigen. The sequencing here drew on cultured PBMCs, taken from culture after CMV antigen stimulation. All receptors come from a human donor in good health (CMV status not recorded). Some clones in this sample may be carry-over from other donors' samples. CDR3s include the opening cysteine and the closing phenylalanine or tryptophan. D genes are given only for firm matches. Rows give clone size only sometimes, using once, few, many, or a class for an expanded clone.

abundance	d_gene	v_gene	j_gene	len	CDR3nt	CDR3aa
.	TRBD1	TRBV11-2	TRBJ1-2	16	TGTGCCAGCAGCCAGGGACAGGGGGCGTTAAACTATGGCTACACCTTC	CASSQGQGALNYGYTF
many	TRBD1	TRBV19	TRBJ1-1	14	TGTGCCAGTAGTATCAGGGGGCTCGGCACTGAAGCTTTCTTT	CASSIRGLGTEAFF
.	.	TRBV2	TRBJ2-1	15	TGTGCCAGCAGTGAAGAAGGGGATCGCCTTAATGAGCAGTTCTTC	CASSEEGDRLNEQFF
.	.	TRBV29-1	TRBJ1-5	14	TGCAGCGTTGCAGGATCCTTTAGCAATCAGCCCCAGCATTTT	CSVAGSFSNQPQHF
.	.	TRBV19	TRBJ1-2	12	TGTGCCAGTAGGAAGGGGGGTTATGGCTACACCTTC	CASRKGGYGYTF
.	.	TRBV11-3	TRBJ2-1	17	TGTGCCAGCAGCCCATCGCCCGGGCCAATCTCCTTCAATGAGCAGTTCTTC	CASSPSPGPISFNEQFF
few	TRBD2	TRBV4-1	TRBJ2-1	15	TGCGCCAGCAGCCCACTAGCGGGGACCTACAATGAGCAGTTCTTC	CASSPLAGTYNEQFF
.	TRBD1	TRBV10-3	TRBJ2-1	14	TGTGCCATCAGGGGACAGGGAAACTACAATGAGCAGTTCTTC	CAIRGQGNYNEQFF
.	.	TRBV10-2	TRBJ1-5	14	TGCGCCAGCAGTGAGAGGGGGGGCCGACAGCCCCAGCATTTT	CASSERGGRQPQHF
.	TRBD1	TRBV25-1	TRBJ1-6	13	TGTGCCAGCAGTGTGCTCGGGACAGACTTCCTCCACTTT	CASSVLGTDFLHF
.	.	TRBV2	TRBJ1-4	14	TGTGCCAGCACCTGGGGAAATCCGGGCGAAAAACTGTTTTTT	CASTWGNPGEKLFF
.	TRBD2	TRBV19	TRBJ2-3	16	TGTGCCAGTAAGGGACTAGCGGCCTCCGGCACAGATACGCAGTATTTT	CASKGLAASGTDTQYF
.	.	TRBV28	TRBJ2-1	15	TGTGCCAGCAGTTCCCCAGTTAGTCCCTACAATGAGCAGTTCTTC	CASSSPVSPYNEQFF
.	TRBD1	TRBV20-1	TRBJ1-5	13	TGCAGTGCCCGGGACAGCAGCAATCAGCCCCAGCATTTT	CSARDSSNQPQHF
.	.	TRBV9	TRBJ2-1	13	TGTGCCAGCAGCTCCCGTGGGGGCCCCGAGCAGTTCTTC	CASSSRGGPEQFF
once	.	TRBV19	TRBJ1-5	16	TGTGCCAGTAGTATGAGTTGGAGGGCCCGCACGGAGCCCCAGCATTTT	CASSMSWRARTEPQHF
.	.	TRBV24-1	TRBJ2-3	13	TGTGCCACCAGCCCCAGATTTGCGGATACGCAGTATTTT	CATSPRFADTQYF
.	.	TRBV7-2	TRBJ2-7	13	TGTGCCAGCAGCTCCCAACAGGGATACGAGCAGTACTTC	CASSSQQGYEQYF
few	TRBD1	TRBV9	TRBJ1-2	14	TGTGCCAGCAGCGGGGGACAGCTTAACTATGGCTACACCTTC	CASSGGQLNYGYTF
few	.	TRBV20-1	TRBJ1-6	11	TGCAGTGCTCCCCGAGGGGTGTCCCTCCACTTT	CSAPRGVSLHF
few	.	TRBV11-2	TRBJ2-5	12	TGTGCCAGCAGCTTAGATCCGGGGACCCAGTACTTC	CASSLDPGTQYF
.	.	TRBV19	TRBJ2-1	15	TGTGCCAGTAGTCCGACCCGACTAGTTGGCGATGAGCAGTTCTTC	CASSPTRLVGDEQFF
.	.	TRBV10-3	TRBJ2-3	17	TGTGCCATCAGTGATGGGGGCTTACCCGGTGGCACAGATACGCAGTATTTT	CAISDGGLPGGTDTQYF
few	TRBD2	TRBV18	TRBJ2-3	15	TGTGCCAGCTCACCAGGGAGGGGAAGCACAGATACGCAGTATTTT	CASSPGRGSTDTQYF
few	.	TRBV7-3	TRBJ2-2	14	TGTGCCAGCAGCCCCTTTGACCTGACCGGGGAGCTGTTTTTT	CASSPFDLTGELFF
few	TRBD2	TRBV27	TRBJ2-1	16	TGTGCCAGCAGTCCATTACTAGCGGGGAAAGACAATGAGCAGTTCTTC	CASSPLLAGKDNEQFF
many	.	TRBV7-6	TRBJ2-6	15	TGTGCCAGCAGCTACATCCCGTCTGGGGCCAACGTCCTGACTTTC	CASSYIPSGANVLTF
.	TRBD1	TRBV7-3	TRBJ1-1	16	TGTGCCAGCAGCTTAACTCTGACAGGGGGAAGCACTGAAGCTTTCTTT	CASSLTLTGGSTEAFF
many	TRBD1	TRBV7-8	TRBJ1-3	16	TGTGCCAGCAGCTTTCCCGGGACAGGCTCAGGAAACACCATATATTTT	CASSFPGTGSGNTIYF
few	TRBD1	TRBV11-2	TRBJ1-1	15	TGTGCCAGCAGCTTAACAGGGGCGGAGAACACTGAAGCTTTCTTT	CASSLTGAENTEAFF
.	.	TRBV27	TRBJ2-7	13	TGTGCCAGCAGAATTCAGGTGAACTACGAGCAGTACTTC	CASRIQVNYEQYF
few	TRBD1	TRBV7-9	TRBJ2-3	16	TGTGCCAGCAGCTCCCCCGGGACAGCTAGCACAGATACGCAGTATTTT	CASSSPGTASTDTQYF
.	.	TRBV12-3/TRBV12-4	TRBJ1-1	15	TGTGCCAGCAGCTTATCGAGAACCCGGTCCACTGAAGCTTTCTTT	CASSLSRTRSTEAFF
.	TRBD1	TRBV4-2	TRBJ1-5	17	TGTGCCAGCAGCCAAGGCGACAGGGGCAGGGTGGACCAGCCCCAGCATTTT	CASSQGDRGRVDQPQHF
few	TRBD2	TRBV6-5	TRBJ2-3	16	TGTGCCAGCGGAATTAGCGGGAGTCAGAGCACAGATACGCAGTATTTT	CASGISGSQSTDTQYF
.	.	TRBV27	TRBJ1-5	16	TGTGCCAGCAGCCGACGGGGCGGGGATAGCAATCAGCCCCAGCATTTT	CASSRRGGDSNQPQHF